Listed here is a single T cell receptor beta chain. This entry is derived from a study of control samples from healthy donors and cancer patients. Between the trimmed V and J ends, which lost 5 bases and 6 bases, there was a span of 20 bases. CDR3 length: 15 amino acids. Germline CDR1 SEHNR, CDR2 FQNEAQ (reference sequence). Repertoires were generated with immunoSEQ multiplex PCR, while TCRdb's copy carries only in-frame clones and drops some. The repertoire holds 110,000 to 150,000 clones, around 90% seen once, with 4% to 5.5% in the top ten. The sequence derives from a man under 40 in good health. The rearrangement links TRBV7-9 to TRBJ2-7; D is perhaps TRBD1 or TRBD2 (5 bases each). The sequencing input was blood. The CDR3 region has the DNA TGTGCCAGCAGCGAGGTCCCGGCGGGTCAGGGCGAGCAGTACTTC. This encodes CASSEVPAGQGEQYF.